A selection of T cell receptor beta chains follows, all from one sample in a study of shared clonotypes between healthy human individuals. This table comes from immunoSEQ multiplex PCR, and its TCRdb copy is limited to in-frame clones, with some not included. The sample contains some 2 million clones, roughly 94% of which appear only once. The sequencing input was naive CD8+ T cells sorted from blood. The receptor set was obtained from a man younger than 30 in good health. CDR3s include the opening cysteine and the closing phenylalanine or tryptophan. Fields, in order: D gene, V gene, J gene, CDR3 length, clone size, CDR3 protein, CDR3 DNA. A D gene is named only where the DNA matches it firmly. Only part of the rows carry a size: once, few, many, or a class if the clone is expanded.

D gene: NA; V gene: TRBV7-2; J gene: TRBJ1-2; CDR3 length: 14; clone size: NA; CDR3 protein: CASSLSRPVYGYTF; CDR3 DNA: TGTGCCAGCAGCTTATCTCGGCCTGTCTATGGCTACACCTTC
D gene: NA; V gene: TRBV27; J gene: TRBJ2-6; CDR3 length: 15; clone size: NA; CDR3 protein: CASSPWATGANVLTF; CDR3 DNA: TGTGCCAGCAGTCCTTGGGCAACTGGGGCCAACGTCCTGACTTTC
D gene: TRBD2; V gene: TRBV10-3; J gene: TRBJ2-1; CDR3 length: 16; clone size: once; CDR3 protein: CAISGSGLASYNEQFF; CDR3 DNA: TGTGCCATCAGTGGCTCCGGACTAGCTTCCTACAATGAGCAGTTCTTC
D gene: NA; V gene: TRBV21-1; J gene: TRBJ2-7; CDR3 length: 17; clone size: NA; CDR3 protein: CASSKALTSGSSYEQYF; CDR3 DNA: TGTGCCAGCAGCAAAGCCCTGACTAGCGGGAGCTCCTACGAGCAGTACTTC
D gene: TRBD1; V gene: TRBV6-6; J gene: TRBJ2-7; CDR3 length: 14; clone size: NA; CDR3 protein: CASSSRDRGFEQYF; CDR3 DNA: TGTGCCAGCAGTTCCCGGGACAGGGGGTTTGAGCAGTACTTC
D gene: TRBD1; V gene: TRBV7-9; J gene: TRBJ1-3; CDR3 length: 17; clone size: NA; CDR3 protein: CASSLGGQGRTGNTIYF; CDR3 DNA: TGTGCCAGCAGCTTAGGCGGACAGGGGAGGACTGGAAACACCATATATTTT
D gene: TRBD1; V gene: TRBV27; J gene: TRBJ2-5; CDR3 length: 13; clone size: NA; CDR3 protein: CASRIDRGETQYF; CDR3 DNA: TGTGCCAGCAGAATCGACAGGGGTGAGACCCAGTACTTC
D gene: TRBD2; V gene: TRBV7-6; J gene: TRBJ2-5; CDR3 length: 17; clone size: NA; CDR3 protein: CASSLGHPSGGQETQYF; CDR3 DNA: TGTGCCAGCAGCTTAGGCCATCCTAGCGGGGGCCAAGAGACCCAGTACTTC
D gene: TRBD1; V gene: TRBV7-9; J gene: TRBJ1-4; CDR3 length: 13; clone size: NA; CDR3 protein: CASKGQHNEKLFF; CDR3 DNA: TGTGCCAGCAAGGGACAGCATAATGAAAAACTGTTTTTT
D gene: NA; V gene: TRBV7-9; J gene: TRBJ1-2; CDR3 length: 16; clone size: once; CDR3 protein: CASSLGGTEITYGYTF; CDR3 DNA: TGTGCCAGCAGCCTAGGGGGGACTGAGATAACCTATGGCTACACCTTC
D gene: NA; V gene: TRBV6-1; J gene: TRBJ1-6; CDR3 length: 11; clone size: NA; CDR3 protein: CASDLGHFLHF; CDR3 DNA: TGTGCCAGCGACCTGGGACATTTCCTCCACTTT
D gene: NA; V gene: TRBV5-6; J gene: TRBJ2-7; CDR3 length: 15; clone size: NA; CDR3 protein: CASSLIPTSSYEQYF; CDR3 DNA: TGTGCCAGCAGCTTGATACCGACGAGCTCCTACGAGCAGTACTTC
D gene: NA; V gene: TRBV6-5; J gene: TRBJ2-5; CDR3 length: 11; clone size: NA; CDR3 protein: CASSRMETQYF; CDR3 DNA: TGTGCCAGCAGTCGTATGGAGACCCAGTACTTC
D gene: NA; V gene: TRBV27; J gene: TRBJ2-2; CDR3 length: 15; clone size: NA; CDR3 protein: CASSQGRTNTGELFF; CDR3 DNA: TGTGCCAGCAGTCAGGGGCGAACGAACACCGGGGAGCTGTTTTTT
D gene: TRBD2; V gene: TRBV4-3; J gene: TRBJ2-1; CDR3 length: 17; clone size: NA; CDR3 protein: CASSQDPPAGEHNEQFF; CDR3 DNA: TGCGCCAGCAGCCAAGATCCGCCAGCGGGAGAGCATAATGAGCAGTTCTTC
D gene: NA; V gene: TRBV5-1; J gene: TRBJ2-7; CDR3 length: 13; clone size: NA; CDR3 protein: CASSLEVSYEQYF; CDR3 DNA: TGCGCCAGCAGCTTGGAGGTTTCCTACGAGCAGTACTTC
D gene: TRBD1; V gene: TRBV15; J gene: TRBJ2-3; CDR3 length: 16; clone size: NA; CDR3 protein: CATSRTRTGVTDTQYF; CDR3 DNA: TGTGCCACCAGCAGAACTCGGACAGGGGTAACAGATACGCAGTATTTT
D gene: NA; V gene: TRBV15; J gene: TRBJ2-7; CDR3 length: 13; clone size: NA; CDR3 protein: CATAELSTYEQYF; CDR3 DNA: TGTGCCACCGCAGAACTTTCCACCTACGAGCAGTACTTC
D gene: NA; V gene: TRBV11-2; J gene: TRBJ2-7; CDR3 length: 14; clone size: NA; CDR3 protein: CASSLGTAYYEQYF; CDR3 DNA: TGTGCCAGCAGCTTAGGGACAGCCTACTACGAGCAGTACTTC
D gene: TRBD2; V gene: TRBV13; J gene: TRBJ2-1; CDR3 length: 16; clone size: NA; CDR3 protein: CASSPRTSGSYNEQFF; CDR3 DNA: TGTGCCAGCAGCCCGAGGACTAGTGGCTCCTACAATGAGCAGTTCTTC
D gene: NA; V gene: TRBV4-3; J gene: TRBJ2-5; CDR3 length: 15; clone size: NA; CDR3 protein: CASSQLLAPQETQYF; CDR3 DNA: TGCGCCAGCAGCCAGCTACTAGCTCCCCAAGAGACCCAGTACTTC
D gene: NA; V gene: TRBV5-1; J gene: TRBJ1-2; CDR3 length: 11; clone size: NA; CDR3 protein: CASRGPEGYTF; CDR3 DNA: TGCGCCAGCAGGGGGCCGGAAGGCTACACCTTC
D gene: NA; V gene: TRBV6-5; J gene: TRBJ1-2; CDR3 length: 14; clone size: NA; CDR3 protein: CASSYSGGGYGYTF; CDR3 DNA: TGTGCCAGCAGTTACTCGGGAGGGGGATATGGCTACACCTTC
D gene: NA; V gene: TRBV14; J gene: TRBJ1-2; CDR3 length: 15; clone size: NA; CDR3 protein: CASSPGTDLYYGYTF; CDR3 DNA: TGTGCCAGCAGCCCCGGCACAGACCTCTACTATGGCTACACCTTC
D gene: TRBD1; V gene: TRBV5-1; J gene: TRBJ1-4; CDR3 length: 17; clone size: NA; CDR3 protein: CASSLAPSTGGGEKLFF; CDR3 DNA: TGCGCCAGCAGCCTTGCTCCGTCAACAGGGGGAGGCGAAAAACTGTTTTTT
D gene: TRBD2; V gene: TRBV9; J gene: TRBJ2-5; CDR3 length: 18; clone size: NA; CDR3 protein: CASSVTGLSGGVSETQYF; CDR3 DNA: TGTGCCAGCAGCGTAACGGGACTCTCGGGAGGGGTGAGTGAGACCCAGTACTTC
D gene: TRBD2; V gene: TRBV7-9; J gene: TRBJ2-1; CDR3 length: 17; clone size: NA; CDR3 protein: CASSPLAELAGDKEQFF; CDR3 DNA: TGTGCCAGCAGCCCACTTGCCGAACTAGCGGGAGATAAAGAGCAGTTCTTC
D gene: TRBD1; V gene: TRBV9; J gene: TRBJ2-7; CDR3 length: 14; clone size: few; CDR3 protein: CASSVADRGYEQYF; CDR3 DNA: TGTGCCAGCAGCGTAGCAGACAGGGGCTACGAGCAGTACTTC
D gene: NA; V gene: TRBV6-5; J gene: TRBJ2-5; CDR3 length: 13; clone size: NA; CDR3 protein: CASSTGDEETQYF; CDR3 DNA: TGTGCCAGCAGTACCGGGGACGAAGAGACCCAGTACTTC
D gene: NA; V gene: TRBV28; J gene: TRBJ1-5; CDR3 length: 11; clone size: NA; CDR3 protein: CATHSNQPQHF; CDR3 DNA: TGTGCAACCCATAGCAATCAGCCCCAGCATTTT
D gene: TRBD1; V gene: TRBV27; J gene: TRBJ1-5; CDR3 length: 14; clone size: NA; CDR3 protein: CASSGTVENQPQHF; CDR3 DNA: TGTGCCAGCAGCGGGACAGTTGAAAATCAGCCCCAGCATTTT
D gene: NA; V gene: TRBV4-1; J gene: TRBJ2-7; CDR3 length: 15; clone size: once; CDR3 protein: CASSQVEGAAYEQYF; CDR3 DNA: TGCGCCAGCAGCCAAGTGGAAGGGGCAGCCTACGAGCAGTACTTC
D gene: TRBD1; V gene: TRBV2; J gene: TRBJ2-7; CDR3 length: 15; clone size: NA; CDR3 protein: CASSWDRQGSYEQYF; CDR3 DNA: TGTGCCAGCAGCTGGGACAGACAGGGCTCCTACGAGCAGTACTTC